This TCR beta chain was recorded in a study of T cells in localized non-small cell lung cancer. Researchers cut adjacent lung at least 2 cm from the tumor margin, and it showed no atypia. The CDR3 contains 18 residues. Deletions cut 6 bases from V and 1 base from J, with 19 bases between. Germline values: CDR1 SGHNT, CDR2 YENEEA. Measured with immunoSEQ multiplex PCR; TCRdb has only the in-frame clones, and not every one. Altogether more than 900 clones are present, around 20% being singletons, with the ten largest covering 15% to 20%. This clone was counted only a few times. Its antigen is undetermined. Regarding the study as a whole: Uninvolved adjacent lung showed higher T cell clonality than tumor. Heterogeneity cannot be ruled out, as sequencing used one tumor region only. Adjacent lung exhibited a median of about 57 among the 100 most abundant tumor clones.

The sequence was obtained from a woman aged 40-75 years with stage I lung adenocarcinoma. The chain is built from TRBV11-3 and TRBJ2-6, with a weak D call TRBD1 (6 bases). Sequenced here: normal lung tissue next to the tumor, sampled before any cancer treatment. The CDR3 DNA reads TGTGCCAGCAGTATTACCCTGGGGGCACTATCTGGGGCCAACGTCCTGACTTTC. It codes for CASSITLGALSGANVLTF.